Listed below are T cell receptor beta chains from one sample, sequenced in a study of T cells after yellow fever vaccination. Via MiXCR, TCRdb re-called the 5' RACE reads, giving one row per CDR3 protein. The sample records approximately 450,000 distinct CDR3 sequences, roughly a sixth being singletons. Material: PBMCs, obtained before the yellow fever booster vaccination. These receptors originate from a man aged 18-30 years who received the YFV17D yellow fever vaccine. Each CDR3 is given with its conserved first and last residue. D genes are given only for firm matches. Not all rows give a size; the values are once, few, many and, for expanded clones, a class.

v_call	clone_size	j_call	d_call	cdr3_nt	cdr3_aa
TRBV4-2	.	TRBJ1-1	.	TGTGCCAGCAGCCCGATGAACAGGGTTAAACCTGAAGCTTTCTTT	CASSPMNRVKPEAFF
TRBV12-3/TRBV12-4	few	TRBJ2-1	TRBD1	TGTGCCAGCCAGACGGCAGGGGGAAATGAGCAGTTCTTC	CASQTAGGNEQFF
TRBV7-2	few	TRBJ1-2	.	TGTGCCAGCAGCTTTGGACCCGATGGCTACACCTTC	CASSFGPDGYTF
TRBV20-1	few	TRBJ2-1	TRBD2	TGCAGTGCTAGCCCACCAGGGAGGGAGGGATGGGACAATGAGCAGTTCTTC	CSASPPGREGWDNEQFF
TRBV6-2/TRBV6-3	few	TRBJ2-2	TRBD2	TGTGCCAGCAGTTACGTAGCGGGGACCGGGGAGCTGTTTTTT	CASSYVAGTGELFF
TRBV20-1	.	TRBJ1-2	.	TGCAGTGCTTACCTCAAGCGAGCTCTTACCTTC	CSAYLKRALTF
TRBV7-9	.	TRBJ1-1	.	TGTGCCAGCAGCTTAGATTGGGAAGGACTTGAAGCTTTCTTT	CASSLDWEGLEAFF
TRBV10-3	few	TRBJ1-5	.	TGTGCCATCAGTGACTACGGCGGCAGCACTTGGGGTCAGCCCCAGCATTTT	CAISDYGGSTWGQPQHF
TRBV12-3/TRBV12-4	.	TRBJ1-5	TRBD1	TGTGCCAGCAGTTTCTGGCAGGGGGCTTTGAATCAGCCCCAGCATTTT	CASSFWQGALNQPQHF
TRBV5-6	few	TRBJ1-1	.	TGTGCCACCCACCCCGCGGGAGAAAGGACTGAAGCTTTCTTT	CATHPAGERTEAFF
TRBV12-3/TRBV12-4	few	TRBJ1-3	TRBD1	TGTGCCAGCAGTCTTAGGGGGCTTGGAAACACCATATATTTT	CASSLRGLGNTIYF
TRBV5-1	.	TRBJ1-1	TRBD1	TGCGCCAGCAGCGAACAGGGGGCCGGGAACACTGAAGCTTTCTTT	CASSEQGAGNTEAFF
TRBV4-2	few	TRBJ2-3	TRBD1	TGTGCCAGTACAGGGGGCGCAGAGGGCACAGATACGCAGTATTTT	CASTGGAEGTDTQYF
TRBV12-3/TRBV12-4	once	TRBJ2-3	TRBD2	TGTGCCAGCAGCGGTAGCGGGGGAATGCCAGATACGCAGTATTTT	CASSGSGGMPDTQYF
TRBV11-2	.	TRBJ2-7	.	TGTGCCAGCAGCTTAGATAAGAGAGAGCAGTACTTC	CASSLDKREQYF
TRBV12-3/TRBV12-4	.	TRBJ2-5	.	TGTGCCAGCAGTTTAGAGGGCGGAGACGAGACCCAGTACTTC	CASSLEGGDETQYF
TRBV5-1	many	TRBJ2-7	.	TGCGCCAGCAGCTTAGCAGGGAACGAGCAGTACTTC	CASSLAGNEQYF
TRBV11-3	.	TRBJ2-2	.	TGTGCCAGCAAAGGTGGGGGCGCGAACACCGGGGAGCTGTTTTTT	CASKGGGANTGELFF
TRBV28	.	TRBJ2-5	.	TGTGCCAGCACCGCCCCGGGTGAGGGGCATGGGACCCAGTACTTC	CASTAPGEGHGTQYF
TRBV7-6	few	TRBJ1-3	TRBD1	TGTGCCAGCAGCTTGGCGGACAGGGGTTATTTCGGGGACACCATATATTTT	CASSLADRGYFGDTIYF
TRBV5-1	few	TRBJ2-2	.	TGCGCCAGCAGCTTGGTAGTTCGGGCGGAACTGTTTTTT	CASSLVVRAELFF
TRBV6-2/TRBV6-3	few	TRBJ1-1	TRBD1	TGTGCCAGCAGTTACTATCCAGGGGGCACTGAAGCTTTCTTT	CASSYYPGGTEAFF
TRBV29-1	.	TRBJ2-2	TRBD1	TGCAGCGTGGATACAGGGGTGGCCGGGGAGCTGTTTTTT	CSVDTGVAGELFF
TRBV28	.	TRBJ1-2	.	TGTGCCAGCAGTTCGGAACATTCTGGCTACACCTTC	CASSSEHSGYTF
TRBV7-8	.	TRBJ1-1	.	TGTGCCAGCAGCTTATATTTAGAAGCTTTCTTT	CASSLYLEAFF
TRBV4-1	few	TRBJ2-1	.	TGCGCCAGCAGCCAACAAGGGAGGGGGAGGGATGAGCAGTTCTTC	CASSQQGRGRDEQFF
TRBV10-3	few	TRBJ2-3	TRBD2	TGTGCCATCACTCTTGGGGGGGGCACAGATACGCAGTATTTT	CAITLGGGTDTQYF
TRBV12-3/TRBV12-4	once	TRBJ1-5	.	TGTGCCAGCAGTTTCCACAGACAGCCCCAGCATTTT	CASSFHRQPQHF
TRBV11-1	.	TRBJ2-3	TRBD1	TGTGCCAGCAGCCAAGAGACAGGGCGCGGCACAGATACGCAGTATTTT	CASSQETGRGTDTQYF
TRBV6-5	.	TRBJ2-2	TRBD2	TGTGCCAGCAGGAACCAGCGGGGAGCCCTGTTCGCGAACACCGGGGAGCTGTTTTTT	CASRNQRGALFANTGELFF
TRBV28	few	TRBJ1-1	.	TGTGCCAGCAGTTTTGGGGGACCTTGGGAAGCTTTCTTT	CASSFGGPWEAFF
TRBV7-2	few	TRBJ2-5	TRBD1	TGTGCCAGCAGCCGCGTTTGGACAGGGCAAGAGACCCAGTACTTC	CASSRVWTGQETQYF
TRBV7-2	many	TRBJ2-3	.	TGTGCCAGCAGCCCCAGGCTAGGGGATACGCAGTATTTT	CASSPRLGDTQYF
TRBV5-1	many	TRBJ2-4	.	TGCGCCAGCAGCTCGGAGGGGGAAATCATTCAGTACTTC	CASSSEGEIIQYF
TRBV30	.	TRBJ1-6	.	TGTGCCTGGAGTGAGGGGGTCTACAGGTCACCCCTCCACTTT	CAWSEGVYRSPLHF
TRBV5-1	.	TRBJ1-1	.	TGCGCCAGCAGCTTTGGGGGCGCGATGAACACTGAAGCTTTCTTT	CASSFGGAMNTEAFF
TRBV24-1	few	TRBJ1-5	.	TGTGCCACCAGTGATTTGGTCAATCAGCCCCAGCATTTT	CATSDLVNQPQHF
TRBV6-5	few	TRBJ2-3	.	TGTGCCAGCAAGGGGACGACAGATACGCAGTATTTT	CASKGTTDTQYF
TRBV11-2	.	TRBJ1-1	TRBD1	TGTGCCAGCAGTCGACAGGGAGGAAACTCTGAAGCTTTCTTT	CASSRQGGNSEAFF
TRBV4-3	few	TRBJ2-1	TRBD1	TGCGCCAGCAGCCATGGGACAGGGGGCAATGAGCAGTTCTTC	CASSHGTGGNEQFF
TRBV6-5	.	TRBJ1-6	.	TGTGCCAGCAGTTTGGGGACGGAGAATTCACCCCTCCACTTT	CASSLGTENSPLHF
TRBV14	.	TRBJ1-2	TRBD1	TGTGCCAGCAGCACCTTTGGGCCGGGACAGCCTTATGGCTACACCTTC	CASSTFGPGQPYGYTF